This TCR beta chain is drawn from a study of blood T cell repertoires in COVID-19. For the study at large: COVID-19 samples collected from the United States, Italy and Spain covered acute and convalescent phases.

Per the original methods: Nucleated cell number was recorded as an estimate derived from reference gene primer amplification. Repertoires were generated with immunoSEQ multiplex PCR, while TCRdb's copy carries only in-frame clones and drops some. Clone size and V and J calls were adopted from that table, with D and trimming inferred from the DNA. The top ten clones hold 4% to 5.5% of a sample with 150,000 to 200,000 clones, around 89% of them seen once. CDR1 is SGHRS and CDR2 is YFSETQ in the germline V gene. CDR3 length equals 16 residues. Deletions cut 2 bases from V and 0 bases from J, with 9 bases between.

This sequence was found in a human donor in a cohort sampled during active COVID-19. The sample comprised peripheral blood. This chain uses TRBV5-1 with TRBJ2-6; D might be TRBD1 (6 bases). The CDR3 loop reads CASSLYRVSGANVLTF. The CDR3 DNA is TGCGCCAGCAGCTTATACAGGGTCTCTGGGGCCAACGTCCTGACTTTC.